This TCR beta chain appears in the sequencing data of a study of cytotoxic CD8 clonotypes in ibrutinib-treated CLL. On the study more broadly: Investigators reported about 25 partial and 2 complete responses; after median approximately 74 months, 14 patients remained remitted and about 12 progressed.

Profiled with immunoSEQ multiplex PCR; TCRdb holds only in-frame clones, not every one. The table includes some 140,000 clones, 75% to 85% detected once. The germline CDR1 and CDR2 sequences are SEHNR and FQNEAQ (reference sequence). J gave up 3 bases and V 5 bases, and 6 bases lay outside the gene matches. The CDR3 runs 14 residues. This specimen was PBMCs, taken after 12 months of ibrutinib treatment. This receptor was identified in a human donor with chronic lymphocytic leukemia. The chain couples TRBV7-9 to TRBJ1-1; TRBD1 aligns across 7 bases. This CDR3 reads CASSAMTGYTEAFF. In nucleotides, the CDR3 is TGTGCCAGCAGCGCCATGACAGGGTACACTGAAGCTTTCTTT.